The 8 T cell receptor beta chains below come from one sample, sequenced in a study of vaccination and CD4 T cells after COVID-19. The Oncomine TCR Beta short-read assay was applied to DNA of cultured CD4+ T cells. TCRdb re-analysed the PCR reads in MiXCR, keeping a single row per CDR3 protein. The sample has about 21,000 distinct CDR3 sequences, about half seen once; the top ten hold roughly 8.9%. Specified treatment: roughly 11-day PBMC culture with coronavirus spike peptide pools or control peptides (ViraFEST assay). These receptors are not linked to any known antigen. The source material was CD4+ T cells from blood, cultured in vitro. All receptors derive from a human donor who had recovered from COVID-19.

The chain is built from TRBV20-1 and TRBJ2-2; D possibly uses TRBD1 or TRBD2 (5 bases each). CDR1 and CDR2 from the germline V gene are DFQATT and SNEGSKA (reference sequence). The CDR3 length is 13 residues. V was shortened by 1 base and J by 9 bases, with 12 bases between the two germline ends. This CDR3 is CSARGPGARELFF. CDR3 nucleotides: TGCAGTGCTAGAGGCCCCGGGGCTCGGGAGCTGTTTTTT.

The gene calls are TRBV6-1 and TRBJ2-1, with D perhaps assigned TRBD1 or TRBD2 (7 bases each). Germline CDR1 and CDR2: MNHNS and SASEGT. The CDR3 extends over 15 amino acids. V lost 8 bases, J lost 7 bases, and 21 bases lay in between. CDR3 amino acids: CASGRGRTPGNEQFF. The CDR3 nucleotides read TGTGCCAGCGGGAGGGGGCGCACACCGGGAAATGAGCAGTTCTTC.

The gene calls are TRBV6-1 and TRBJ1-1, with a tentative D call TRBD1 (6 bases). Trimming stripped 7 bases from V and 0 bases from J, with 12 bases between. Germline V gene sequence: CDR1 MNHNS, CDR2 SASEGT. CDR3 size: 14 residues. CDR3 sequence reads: CASTPPGVNTEAFF. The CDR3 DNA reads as TGTGCCAGCACCCCACCAGGGGTGAACACTGAAGCTTTCTTT.

CDR3 amino acids: CASKTGTLNSPLHF. For the CDR3, the DNA is TGTGCCAGTAAGACCGGGACACTGAATTCACCCCTCCACTTT. The V gene is TRBV6-1, the J gene TRBJ1-6; D may be TRBD1 (6 bases). The CDR3 extends over 14 amino acids. Germline-derived CDR1 and CDR2 are MNHNS and SASEGT. V dropped 9 bases and J dropped 7 bases, with 16 bases sitting between them.

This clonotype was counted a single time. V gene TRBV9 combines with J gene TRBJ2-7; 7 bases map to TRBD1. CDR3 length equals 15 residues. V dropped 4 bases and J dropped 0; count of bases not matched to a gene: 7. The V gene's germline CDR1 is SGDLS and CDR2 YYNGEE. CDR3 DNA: TGTGCCAGCAGCCCTACGGGACAGAGCTCCTACGAGCAGTACTTC. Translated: CASSPTGQSSYEQYF.

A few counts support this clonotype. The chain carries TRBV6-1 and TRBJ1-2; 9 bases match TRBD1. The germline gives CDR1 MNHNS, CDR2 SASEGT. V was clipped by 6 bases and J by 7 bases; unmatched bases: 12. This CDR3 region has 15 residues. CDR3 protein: CASRPGQGALVGYTF. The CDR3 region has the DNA TGTGCCAGCAGACCGGGACAGGGTGCCCTGGTTGGCTACACCTTC.

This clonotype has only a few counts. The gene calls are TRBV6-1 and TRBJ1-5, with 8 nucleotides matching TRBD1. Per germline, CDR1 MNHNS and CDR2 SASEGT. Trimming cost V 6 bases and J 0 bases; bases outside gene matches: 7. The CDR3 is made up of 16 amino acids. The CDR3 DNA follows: TGTGCCAGCAGACATGCGACAGGGGCTAGCAATCAGCCCCAGCATTTT. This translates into CASRHATGASNQPQHF.

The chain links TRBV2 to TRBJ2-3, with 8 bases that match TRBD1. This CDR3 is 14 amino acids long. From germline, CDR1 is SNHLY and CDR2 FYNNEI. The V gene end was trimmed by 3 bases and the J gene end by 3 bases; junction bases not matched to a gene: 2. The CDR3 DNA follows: TGTGCCAGCAGTGAGGACAGGGTAACAGATACGCAGTATTTT. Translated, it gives CASSEDRVTDTQYF.